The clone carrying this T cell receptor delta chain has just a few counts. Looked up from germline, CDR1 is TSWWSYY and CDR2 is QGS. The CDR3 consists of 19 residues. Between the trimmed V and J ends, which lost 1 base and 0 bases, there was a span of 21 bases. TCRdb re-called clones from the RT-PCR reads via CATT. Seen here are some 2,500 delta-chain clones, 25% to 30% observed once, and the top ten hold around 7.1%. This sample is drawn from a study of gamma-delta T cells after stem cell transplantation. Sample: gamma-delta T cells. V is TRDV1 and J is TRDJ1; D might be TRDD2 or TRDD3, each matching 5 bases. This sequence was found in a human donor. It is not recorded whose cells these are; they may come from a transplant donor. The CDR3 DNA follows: TGTGCTCTTGGGGAACGCCCTACATGGGGTCTATGGTACACCGATAAACTCATCTTT. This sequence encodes CALGERPTWGLWYTDKLIF.